This T cell receptor beta chain is drawn from a study of radiotherapy plus CTLA-4 blockade in lung cancer. Overall study context: Across the patients, objective responses occurred in more than 15%, and disease control in about 29%. Overall study findings and caveats: Reports identified early blood T cell clone dynamics, with interferon-beta, as the best response predictor. After radiotherapy and ipilimumab, tumor-derived clones expanded in peripheral blood.

V dropped 5 bases and J dropped 8; count of bases not matched to a gene: 13. Per germline, CDR1 SGHRS and CDR2 YFSETQ. The CDR3 runs to 15 residues. Chemo-refractory metastatic non-small-cell lung cancer patients received focal radiation with ipilimumab CTLA-4 blockade. Generated by immunoSEQ multiplex PCR, the TCRdb table keeps only in-frame clones and is missing some. Here the sample spans about 100,000 clones, under 90% being singletons. In regard to this clone: Its antigen is still unknown.

This chain connects TRBV5-1 to TRBJ2-1, with 7 bases aligning to TRBD2. This specimen consisted of peripheral blood, obtained from a patient treated with radiotherapy plus ipilimumab. The receptor was isolated from a human donor with non-small cell lung cancer who had stable disease on radiotherapy plus ipilimumab. CDR3 nucleotides: TGCGCCAGCAGGGAGGGGACTAATAAAGGCCATGAGCAGTTCTTC. It encodes CASREGTNKGHEQFF.